This T cell receptor (beta chain) appears in the sequencing data of a study of cytomegalovirus exposure and HLA in healthy donors. Whole-study findings and limits: Presence/absence analyses supposed approximately even sequencing depth among donors. A later look showed TCR association rates differing by HLA locus, highest for DRB1 and lowest for HLA-C. Sequencing likely caused a cluster of highly shared sequence variants. Later, an analysis found that common viral pathogens appeared to be linked with several of the most significant clusters.

A multiplex PCR was run with 60 Vbeta primers and 13 Jbeta primers. Clones were read by immunoSEQ multiplex PCR, and TCRdb kept only the in-frame ones, dropping some. This table has approximately 220,000 clones, approximately 80% appearing once. Germline CDR1 and CDR2: MDHEN and SYDVKM. This CDR3 has 14 residues. V was pared by 7 bases and J by 0 bases, with 12 bases between. As to this clone: What it binds is not known.

Input material: PBMCs. This chain joins TRBV28 and TRBJ2-5, with TRBD1 as a possible D gene (6 bases). The TCR originated in a girl aged 5-17 years in good health and CMV-seronegative. The CDR3 sequence: CASIRGWNQETQYF. The CDR3 DNA is TGTGCCAGCATCAGGGGATGGAACCAAGAGACCCAGTACTTC.